This T cell receptor (beta chain) was observed in a study of TIL therapy for anti-PD-1-resistant metastatic lung cancer. Across the study: Tumors were harvested before any PD-1/PD-L1 blockade. Most patients had lung adenocarcinoma; a few tumors were EGFR-mutant, two ALK-rearranged; half smoked currently or formerly.

The time point here: pre-treatment sample, taken before nivolumab and TIL therapy. Sequencing used immunoSEQ v3. TCRdb's table, derived via immunoSEQ multiplex PCR, lists solely in-frame clones and lacks some. The sample lists 50,000 or so clones, about 80% seen once, with 4.5% to 5.5% in the top ten. The germline CDR1 and CDR2 sequences are LNHDA and SQIVND (reference sequence). There are 18 residues in the CDR3. J lost 4 bases, V lost 7 bases, and 18 bases had no gene match. The receptor's source is a woman aged 30 to 85 with non-small cell lung cancer. The V gene is TRBV19, the J gene TRBJ2-2, with 7 bases that match TRBD2. Sequencing was performed on blood, taken at baseline. CDR3 in DNA: TGTGCCAGTATCTCCAGTGTGGGACTAATTTATTCCACCGGGGAGCTGTTTTTT. Amino acids: CASISSVGLIYSTGELFF.